Here is one T cell receptor (beta chain) with its context. Germline CDR1 reads SGHNT; CDR2 reads YENEEA. The CDR3 is 15 amino acids. V was cut by 1 base and J by 3 bases, with 10 bases left in between. In the authors' workflow: Amplification with reference gene primers provided the estimates of nucleated cell counts. The method was immunoSEQ multiplex PCR; TCRdb's version includes in-frame clones alone and lacks a portion of them. V and J calls and clone size are as listed in that table; D and trimming were resolved from the DNA. The sample has roughly 22,000 clones, just over 90% seen once. This entry comes from a study of blood T cell repertoires in COVID-19. Overall study context: Both acute and convalescent COVID-19 samples were obtained from the United States, Italy and Spain.

Sequencing used peripheral blood. This sequence originates from a man aged 65-85 years with active COVID-19. V is TRBV11-3 and J is TRBJ2-1; weak D call: TRBD2 (5 bases). This CDR3 reads CASSLGRAYYNEQFF. The CDR3 DNA reads as TGTGCCAGCAGCTTAGGGCGGGCCTACTACAATGAGCAGTTCTTC.